These 21 T cell receptor beta chains were all obtained from the same sample, sequenced in a study of T cell responses to AZD1222 COVID-19 vaccine. The table came from immunoSEQ multiplex PCR; TCRdb's copy has only in-frame clones and leaves some out. The data hold over 65,000 clones, with less than 90% observed a single time. Sequencing was performed on peripheral blood, taken on day 0 of AZD1222 vaccination. The receptors here all came from an adult in good health.

This sequence joins TRBV19 and TRBJ1-2; TRBD1 agrees at 8 bases. Losses at the gene ends were 2 bases for V and 6 bases for J; bases not matched to a gene: 8. From germline, CDR1 is LNHDA and CDR2 SQIVND (reference sequence). The CDR3 is 15 residues long. The DNA of the CDR3 is TGTGCCAGTAGTATACAGGGGGCAGCGGTCCATGGCTACACCTTC. This encodes CASSIQGAAVHGYTF.

A single count supports this clone. The J gene is TRBJ2-7, the V gene TRBV7-2; D ambiguous. The CDR3 has 16 residues. Trimming removed 1 base from V and 0 bases from J, with 13 bases in between. Germline CDR1 SGHTA, CDR2 FQGNSA. CDR3 region: CASSLGDSPSSYEQYF. The DNA of the CDR3 is TGTGCCAGCAGCTTAGGAGATTCCCCGAGCTCCTACGAGCAGTACTTC.

The chain recombines TRBV7-9 with TRBJ1-1; possible D gene TRBD1, 5 bases. The V end was cut by 4 bases, the J end by 4 bases, with 13 bases between. The CDR3 length is 14 residues. From germline, CDR1 is SEHNR and CDR2 FQNEAQ (reference sequence). As DNA, the CDR3 is TGTGCCAGCAGCTCCATCGGTGGGGGCACTGAAGCTTTCTTT. Translated: CASSSIGGGTEAFF. Complete variable domain (other parts from reference TRBV7-9 and TRBJ1-1): DTGVSQNPRHKITKRGQNVTFRCDPISEHNRLYWYRQTLGQGPEFLTYFQNEAQLEKSRLLSDRFSAERPKGSFSTLEIQRTEQGDSAMYLCASSSIGGGTEAFFGQGTRLTVV.

The chain joins TRBV28 to TRBJ1-5, with D perhaps matching TRBD1 (5 bases). V lost 2 bases and J 3 bases, leaving 11 bases between the germline ends. There are 15 residues in the CDR3. Germline V gene data show CDR1 as MDHEN and CDR2 as SYDVKM. The CDR3: CASSLRPGPNQPQHF. In DNA, the CDR3 is TGTGCCAGCAGTTTAAGGCCAGGGCCCAATCAGCCCCAGCATTTT.

This clone was detected only once. This chain links TRBV18 with TRBJ2-7; tentatively, D is TRBD1 (5 bases). Germline lookup yields CDR1 KGHSH and CDR2 LQKENI. V was shortened by 0 bases and J by 2 bases, with 8 bases between the two germline ends. This CDR3 region has 14 residues. The CDR3, as DNA: TGTGCCAGCTCACCACCGCCAGGGACCTACGAGCAGTACTTC. As protein: CASSPPPGTYEQYF.

The rearrangement links TRBV11-3 to TRBJ2-7; 7 positions agree with TRBD1. The germline V gene encodes CDR1 SGHNT and CDR2 YENEEA. Germline trimming cut 4 bases from V and 5 bases from J; bases unmatched to any gene: 5. The CDR3 consists of 13 residues. The CDR3, as DNA: TGTGCCAGCAGCTCCGACAGGGACCACGAGCAGTACTTC. It codes for CASSSDRDHEQYF.

This rearrangement joins TRBV3-1 (or the pseudogene TRBV3-2) to TRBJ2-1; TRBD2 matches at 13 bases. This CDR3 spans 15 amino acids. The ends lost 3 bases at V and 10 bases at J; junction bases unmatched: 6. Germline lookup yields CDR1 LGHDT and CDR2 YNNKEL (reference sequence). The CDR3 region is CASSQPGLAGEEQFF. Here the CDR3 DNA reads TGTGCCAGCAGCCAGCCCGGACTAGCGGGAGAGGAGCAGTTCTTC.

The V gene is TRBV7-9, the J gene TRBJ1-2; D is unresolved. The CDR3 loop spans 13 amino acids. Trimming removed 2 bases at V and 4 bases at J, with 8 bases between. Germline V gene lookup returns CDR1 SEHNR and CDR2 FQNEAQ (reference sequence). As DNA, the CDR3 is TGTGCCAGCAGCTTAAACCCGCTCTATGGCTACACCTTC. Translation: CASSLNPLYGYTF. The full variable domain, with the rest looked up from reference TRBV7-9 and TRBJ1-2, is DTGVSQNPRHKITKRGQNVTFRCDPISEHNRLYWYRQTLGQGPEFLTYFQNEAQLEKSRLLSDRFSAERPKGSFSTLEIQRTEQGDSAMYLCASSLNPLYGYTFGSGTRLTVV.

V is TRBV27 and J is TRBJ2-5, with D unclear. V lost 6 bases to trimming and J lost 5 bases, with 10 bases between them. Germline values: CDR1 MNHEY, CDR2 SMNVEV (reference sequence). This CDR3 contains 12 residues. Here the CDR3 reads CASSHLRETQYF. CDR3 in DNA: TGTGCCAGCAGCCACCTGCGGGAGACCCAGTACTTC.

The rearrangement uses TRBV14 and TRBJ1-2; no clear D. V gave up 2 bases and J gave up 5 bases, with 12 bases separating them. Looked up from germline, CDR1 is SGHDN and CDR2 is FVKESK. This CDR3 region has 14 residues. The CDR3 DNA follows: TGTGCCAGCAGCCAACTGAGACTTCCTTATGGCTACACCTTC. It codes for CASSQLRLPYGYTF.

The V gene is TRBV5-5, the J gene TRBJ1-3, with 7 bases matching TRBD1. V trimming: 4 bases; J trimming: 0 bases; junction bases outside the gene matches: 10. CDR1 and CDR2 from the germline V gene are SGHKS and YYEKEE (reference sequence). The length of the CDR3 is 17 residues. CDR3 loop: CASSRTGVQDSGNTIYF. CDR3 bases: TGTGCCAGCAGCAGAACAGGGGTCCAAGACTCTGGAAACACCATATATTTT.

This chain connects TRBV3-1 (or the pseudogene TRBV3-2) to TRBJ1-2, with D possibly TRBD1 on 5 matching bases. Trimming cost V 1 base and J 5 bases, with 11 bases left between them. There are 14 residues in the CDR3. CDR1 LGHDT and CDR2 YNNKEL come from the germline V gene (reference sequence). In DNA form, the CDR3 reads TGTGCCAGCAGCCAAGGGACACCAGCTTATGGCTACACCTTC. Encoded protein: CASSQGTPAYGYTF.

The V gene is TRBV29-1, the J gene TRBJ2-1, with D uncertain. The CDR3 has 13 amino acids. CDR1 SQVTM and CDR2 ANQGSEA come from the germline V gene. Trimming took off 6 bases at V and 6 bases at J, with 15 bases between the two ends. The CDR3 coding sequence is TGCAGCGTCGGCGCCCGGGCCAGCAATGAGCAGTTCTTC. Amino acid sequence: CSVGARASNEQFF.

The chain recombines TRBV28 with TRBJ1-5, with TRBD1 matching over 10 bases. Per the germline V gene, CDR1 is MDHEN and CDR2 is SYDVKM. The CDR3 is 17 residues long. With 5 bases clipped from V and 1 base from J, the junction kept 8 bases outside the gene matches. CDR3 amino acids: CASSHPRQGASNQPQHF. The DNA for the CDR3 is TGTGCCAGCAGTCACCCGCGACAGGGGGCAAGCAATCAGCCCCAGCATTTT.

This clone was counted between two and nine times. V usage is TRBV3-1 (or the pseudogene TRBV3-2) and J usage is TRBJ2-7; TRBD2 might be the D (7 bases). The CDR3 sequence is 15 residues long. Between the trimmed V and J ends, which lost 2 bases and 3 bases, there was a span of 14 bases. CDR1 LGHDT and CDR2 YNNKEL come from the germline V gene (reference sequence). As DNA, the CDR3 is TGTGCCAGCAGCCAACAAAGGGGGGGAAGCTACGAGCAGTACTTC. This codes for CASSQQRGGSYEQYF.

The rearrangement joins TRBV3-1 (or the pseudogene TRBV3-2) to TRBJ1-3, with D possibly matching TRBD1 (5 bases). The germline gives CDR1 LGHDT, CDR2 YNNKEL (reference sequence). V was clipped by 4 bases and J by 4 bases, with 11 bases between them. The CDR3 extends over 14 amino acids. The CDR3 DNA follows: TGTGCCAGCAGCCTACGGGACGGAGGAAACACCATATATTTT. It encodes CASSLRDGGNTIYF.

This sequence joins TRBV24-1 and TRBJ1-2, with D possibly matching TRBD1 (5 bases). V was clipped by 3 bases and J by 4 bases, with 11 bases between them. Germline V gene lookup returns CDR1 KGHDR and CDR2 SFDVKD. CDR3 length: 14 residues. CDR3 region: CATSDGPGGYGYTF. The CDR3 DNA reads TGTGCCACCAGTGATGGCCCGGGGGGCTATGGCTACACCTTC.

The chain joins TRBV7-3 to TRBJ2-1, with TRBD2 as a possible D gene (5 bases). Between the trimmed V and J ends, which lost 2 bases and 7 bases, there was a span of 9 bases. The CDR3 has 13 residues. Per germline, CDR1 SGHTA and CDR2 FQGTGA. For the CDR3, the DNA is TGTGCCAGCAGCTTAGGGTCGGGGAATGAGCAGTTCTTC. It specifies CASSLGSGNEQFF.

The rearrangement links TRBV5-5 to TRBJ2-5; 7 positions agree with TRBD1. Germline trimming cut 4 bases from V and 1 base from J; bases unmatched to any gene: 7. Looked up from germline, CDR1 is SGHKS and CDR2 is YYEKEE (reference sequence). The CDR3 length is 15 residues. The CDR3 here is CASSNLDRVQETQYF. The DNA for the CDR3 is TGTGCCAGCAGCAATCTCGACAGGGTCCAAGAGACCCAGTACTTC.

The chain uses TRBV28 and TRBJ1-1; D ambiguous. The V gene lost 8 bases and the J gene lost 2 bases, with 18 bases spanning the gap. CDR1 and CDR2 (germline): MDHEN, SYDVKM. The length of the CDR3 is 15 residues. The CDR3 nucleotides read TGTGCCAGCTACAGTATTACCCGAGGTAACACTGAAGCTTTCTTT. Its translation is CASYSITRGNTEAFF.

The rearrangement uses TRBV3-1 (or the pseudogene TRBV3-2) and TRBJ1-5, with a tentative D call TRBD1 (6 bases). The CDR3 spans 15 residues. V dropped 4 bases and J dropped 1 base, with 11 bases sitting between them. Germline-derived CDR1 and CDR2 are LGHDT and YNNKEL (reference sequence). The CDR3 loop reads CASSPGDGSNQPQHF. The CDR3 coding sequence is TGTGCCAGCAGCCCAGGGGACGGAAGCAATCAGCCCCAGCATTTT.